This T cell receptor (beta chain) was documented in a study of immune reconstitution after stem cell transplant in scleroderma (dated by TCRdb to about 2017). The library was produced with RT-PCR. The data were produced on an Illumina MiSeq. Using fastp trimming at Q25 and MiXCR clonotype assembly, TCRdb reanalyzed the public sequencing data and kept in-frame beta chains. Rows are combined by CDR3 protein, so each entry shows the most common genes and DNA. The sample records 2,000 to 2,500 distinct CDR3 sequences, 8.6% of which are singletons. The biggest ten clones account for roughly 25% of the sample. The CDR3 numbers 16 residues from cysteine through phenylalanine. The retained sequence is limited to the CDR3, 48 bases, with the frame set at the first base. The CDR1 and CDR2 encoded by the germline V gene are SGHRS and YFSETQ. V is pruned by 5 bases and J by 4 bases, leaving 11 bases of the junction without a gene match.

A note on this clonotype: This receptor's antigen is unknown. No base quality information exists; no much larger clone differs at one position.

Sampling was performed before or after autologous hematopoietic stem cell transplantation (not recorded which). This clonotype was sampled from a male donor with systemic sclerosis. Rearrangement joined TRBV5-1 to TRBJ2-1; the junction holds 8 bases that match TRBD2. The CDR3 sequence is CASSLVSSGLYNEQFF. The DNA reads TGCGCCAGCAGTCTAGTTTCTAGCGGGCTATACAATGAGCAGTTCTTC.